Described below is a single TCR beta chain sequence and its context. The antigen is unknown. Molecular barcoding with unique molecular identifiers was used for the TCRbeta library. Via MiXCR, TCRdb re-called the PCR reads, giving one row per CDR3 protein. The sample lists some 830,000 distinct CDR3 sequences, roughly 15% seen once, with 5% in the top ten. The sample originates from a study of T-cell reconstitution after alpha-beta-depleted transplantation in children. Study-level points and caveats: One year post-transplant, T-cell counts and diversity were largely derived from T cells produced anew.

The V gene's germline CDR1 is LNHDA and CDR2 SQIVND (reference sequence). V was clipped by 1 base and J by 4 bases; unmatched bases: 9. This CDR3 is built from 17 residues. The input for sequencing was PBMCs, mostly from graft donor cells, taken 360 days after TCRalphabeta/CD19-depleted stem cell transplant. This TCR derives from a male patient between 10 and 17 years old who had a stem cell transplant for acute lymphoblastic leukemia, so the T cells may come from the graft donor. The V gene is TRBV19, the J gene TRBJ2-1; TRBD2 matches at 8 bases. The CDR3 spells CASSIGSSGILYNEQFF. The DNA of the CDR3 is TGTGCCAGTAGTATAGGCAGTAGCGGGATTTTATACAATGAGCAGTTCTTC. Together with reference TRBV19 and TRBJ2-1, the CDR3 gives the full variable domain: DGGITQSPKYLFRKEGQNVTLSCEQNLNHDAMYWYRQDPGQGLRLIYYSQIVNDFQKGDIAEGYSVSREKKESFPLTVTSAQKNPTAFYLCASSIGSSGILYNEQFFGPGTRLTVL.